The present T cell receptor beta chain was sequenced within a study of T cells after yellow fever vaccination. Deletions cut 4 bases from V and 4 bases from J, with 9 bases between. CDR3 length: 12 residues. Germline lookup yields CDR1 DFQATT and CDR2 SNEGSKA (reference sequence). This clonotype appeared a few times. Its antigen is not identified. Researchers made TCR cDNA using 5'RACE template switching, and this step added a universal primer site and UMIs. TCRdb recomputed calls from the 5' RACE reads with MiXCR, one row per CDR3 protein. The table has approximately 550,000 distinct CDR3 sequences, 19% seen once. Whole-study findings and limits: Primary-vaccination clones mostly resurfaced post-booster (96% CD4, roughly 87% CD8). Some clonotypes, a small share, were shared between CD4 and CD8 compartments.

The gene calls are TRBV20-1 and TRBJ2-3; D not resolved. This clonotype was obtained from a man younger than 40 who received the YFV17D yellow fever vaccine. This specimen consisted of PBMCs, obtained 15 days after the yellow fever booster vaccination. DNA of the CDR3: TGCAGTGCTATACAAGGAGCAGATACGCAGTATTTT. Its protein is CSAIQGADTQYF.